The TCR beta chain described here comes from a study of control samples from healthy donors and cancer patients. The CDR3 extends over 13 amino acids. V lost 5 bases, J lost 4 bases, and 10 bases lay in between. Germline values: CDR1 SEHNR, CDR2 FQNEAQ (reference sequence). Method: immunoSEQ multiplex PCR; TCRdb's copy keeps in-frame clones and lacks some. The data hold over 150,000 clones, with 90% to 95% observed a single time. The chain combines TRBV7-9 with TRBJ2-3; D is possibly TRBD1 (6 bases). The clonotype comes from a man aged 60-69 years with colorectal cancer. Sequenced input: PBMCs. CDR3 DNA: TGTGCCAGCAGCCCACAGGGTTCAGATACGCAGTATTTT. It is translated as CASSPQGSDTQYF.